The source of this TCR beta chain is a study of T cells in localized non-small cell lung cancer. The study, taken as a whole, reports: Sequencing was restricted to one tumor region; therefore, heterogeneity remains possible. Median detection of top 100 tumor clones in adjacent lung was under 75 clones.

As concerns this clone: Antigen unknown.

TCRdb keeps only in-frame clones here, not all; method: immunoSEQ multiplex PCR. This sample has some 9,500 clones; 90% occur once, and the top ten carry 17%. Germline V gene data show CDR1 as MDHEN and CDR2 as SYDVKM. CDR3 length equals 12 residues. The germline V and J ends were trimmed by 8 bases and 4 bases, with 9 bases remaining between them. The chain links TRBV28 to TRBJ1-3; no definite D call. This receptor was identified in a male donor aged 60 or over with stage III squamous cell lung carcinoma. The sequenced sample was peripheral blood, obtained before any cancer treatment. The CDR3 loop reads CASWPGGNTIYF. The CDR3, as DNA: TGTGCCAGCTGGCCCGGGGGAAACACCATATATTTT.